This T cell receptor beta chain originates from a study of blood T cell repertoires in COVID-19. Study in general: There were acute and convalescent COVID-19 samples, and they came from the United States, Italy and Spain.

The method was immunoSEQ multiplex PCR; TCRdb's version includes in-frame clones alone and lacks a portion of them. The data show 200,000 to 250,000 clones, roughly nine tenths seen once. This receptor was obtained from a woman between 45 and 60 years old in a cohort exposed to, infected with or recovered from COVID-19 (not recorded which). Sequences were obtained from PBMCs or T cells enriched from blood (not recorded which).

Here the CDR3 reads CASSRWAQGYGYTF. In nucleotides, the CDR3 is TGTGCCAGCAGCCGTTGGGCGCAGGGGTATGGCTACACCTTC. V and J are TRBV6-5 and TRBJ1-2; tentative D call: TRBD1 (6 bases). Deletions cut 6 bases from V and 5 bases from J, with 16 bases between. Germline V lookup: CDR1 MNHEY, CDR2 SVGAGI. The CDR3 sequence is 14 residues long.